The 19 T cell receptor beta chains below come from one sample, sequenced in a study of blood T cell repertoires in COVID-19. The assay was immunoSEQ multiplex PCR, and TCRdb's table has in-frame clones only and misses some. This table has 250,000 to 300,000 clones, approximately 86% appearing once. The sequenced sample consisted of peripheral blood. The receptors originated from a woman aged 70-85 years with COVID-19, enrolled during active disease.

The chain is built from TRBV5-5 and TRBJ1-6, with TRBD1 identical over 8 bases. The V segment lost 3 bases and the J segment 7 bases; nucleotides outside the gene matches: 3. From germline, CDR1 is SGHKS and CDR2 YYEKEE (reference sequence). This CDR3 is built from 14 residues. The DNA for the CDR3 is TGTGCCAGCAGCTCGGGACAGGCCAATTCACCCCTCCACTTT. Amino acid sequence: CASSSGQANSPLHF.

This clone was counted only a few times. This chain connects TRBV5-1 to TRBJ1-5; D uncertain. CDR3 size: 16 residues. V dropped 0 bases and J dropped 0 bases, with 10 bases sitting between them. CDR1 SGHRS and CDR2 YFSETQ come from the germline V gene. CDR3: CASSLGEVYSNQPQHF. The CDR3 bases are TGCGCCAGCAGCTTGGGAGAAGTTTATAGCAATCAGCCCCAGCATTTT.

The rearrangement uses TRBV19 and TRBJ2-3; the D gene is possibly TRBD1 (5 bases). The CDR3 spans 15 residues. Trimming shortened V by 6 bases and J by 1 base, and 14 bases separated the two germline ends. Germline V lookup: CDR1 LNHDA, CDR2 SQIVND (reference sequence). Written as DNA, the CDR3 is TGTGCCAGTAGGCCGGCAGGGTTGGGCACAGATACGCAGTATTTT. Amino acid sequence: CASRPAGLGTDTQYF.

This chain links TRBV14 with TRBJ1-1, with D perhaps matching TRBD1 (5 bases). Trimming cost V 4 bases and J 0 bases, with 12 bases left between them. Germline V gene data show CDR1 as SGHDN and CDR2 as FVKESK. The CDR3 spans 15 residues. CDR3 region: CASSPDWGLNTEAFF. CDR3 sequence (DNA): TGTGCCAGCAGCCCCGACTGGGGCTTGAACACTGAAGCTTTCTTT.

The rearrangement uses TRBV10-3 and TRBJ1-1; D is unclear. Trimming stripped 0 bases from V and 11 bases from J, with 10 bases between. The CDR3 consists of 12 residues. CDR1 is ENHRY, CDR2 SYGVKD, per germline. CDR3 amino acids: CAISESLSVAFF. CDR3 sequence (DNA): TGTGCCATCAGTGAGTCCCTTTCTGTGGCTTTCTTT.

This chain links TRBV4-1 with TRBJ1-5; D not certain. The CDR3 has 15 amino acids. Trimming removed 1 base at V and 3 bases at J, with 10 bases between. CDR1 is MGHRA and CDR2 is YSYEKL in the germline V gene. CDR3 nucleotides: TGCGCCAGCAGCCAAGTGAGAGACATCAATCAGCCCCAGCATTTT. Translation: CASSQVRDINQPQHF.

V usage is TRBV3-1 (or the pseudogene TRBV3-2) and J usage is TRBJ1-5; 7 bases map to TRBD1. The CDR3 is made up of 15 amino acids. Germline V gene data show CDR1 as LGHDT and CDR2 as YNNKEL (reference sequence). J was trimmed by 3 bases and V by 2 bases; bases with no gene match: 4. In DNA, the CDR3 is TGTGCCAGCAGCCAACGACAGGGTGCCAATCAGCCCCAGCATTTT. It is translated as CASSQRQGANQPQHF.

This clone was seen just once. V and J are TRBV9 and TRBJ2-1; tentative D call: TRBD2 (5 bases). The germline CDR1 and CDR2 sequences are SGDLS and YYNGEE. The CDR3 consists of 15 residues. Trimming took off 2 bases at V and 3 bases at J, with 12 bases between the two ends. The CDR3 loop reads CASSVGGPLYNEQFF. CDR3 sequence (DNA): TGTGCCAGCAGCGTGGGCGGGCCCCTCTACAATGAGCAGTTCTTC. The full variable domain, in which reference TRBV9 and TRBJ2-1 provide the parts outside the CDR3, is DSGVTQTPKHLITATGQRVTLRCSPRSGDLSVYWYQQSLDQGLQFLIQYYNGEERAKGNILERFSAQQFPDLHSELNLSSLELGDSALYFCASSVGGPLYNEQFFGPGTRLTVL.

CDR3 coding DNA: TGTGCCAGCAGAGGACAGGGGGTTCCTGAAGCTTTCTTT. Its translation: CASRGQGVPEAFF. J is TRBJ1-1 and V is TRBV6-5, with 10 positions matching TRBD1. The CDR3 sequence is 13 residues long. V lost 6 bases and J lost 6; bases outside the gene matches: 4. In germline, CDR1 is MNHEY, CDR2 SVGAGI.

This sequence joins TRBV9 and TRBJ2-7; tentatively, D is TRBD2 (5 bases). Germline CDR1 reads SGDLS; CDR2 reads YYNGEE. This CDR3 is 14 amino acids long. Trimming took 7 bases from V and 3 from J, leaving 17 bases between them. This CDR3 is CASAEAEANYEQYF. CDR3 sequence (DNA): TGTGCCAGCGCGGAGGCAGAAGCGAACTACGAGCAGTACTTC.

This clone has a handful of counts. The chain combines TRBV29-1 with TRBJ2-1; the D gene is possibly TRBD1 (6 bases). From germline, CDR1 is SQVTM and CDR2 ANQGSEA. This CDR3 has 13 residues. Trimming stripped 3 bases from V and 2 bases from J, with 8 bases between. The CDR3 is CSVDRGTYNEQFF. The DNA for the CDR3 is TGCAGCGTTGACAGGGGAACCTACAATGAGCAGTTCTTC.

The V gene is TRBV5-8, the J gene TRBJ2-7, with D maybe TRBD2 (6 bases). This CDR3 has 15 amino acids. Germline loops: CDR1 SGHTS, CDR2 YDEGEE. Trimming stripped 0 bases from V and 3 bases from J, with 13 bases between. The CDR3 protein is CASSLGGLLYYEQYF. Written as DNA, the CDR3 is TGTGCCAGCAGCTTGGGGGGACTCCTATACTACGAGCAGTACTTC. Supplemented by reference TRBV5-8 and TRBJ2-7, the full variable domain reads EAGVTQSPTHLIKTRGQQATLRCSPISGHTSVYWYQQALGLGLQFLLWYDEGEERNRGNFPPRFSGRQFPNYSSELNVNALELEDSALYLCASSLGGLLYYEQYFGPGTRLTVT.

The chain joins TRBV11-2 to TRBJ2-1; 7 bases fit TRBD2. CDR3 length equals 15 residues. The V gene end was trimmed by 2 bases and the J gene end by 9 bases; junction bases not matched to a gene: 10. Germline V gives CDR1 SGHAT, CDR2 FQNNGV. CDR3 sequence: CASSLFWGGEIEQFF. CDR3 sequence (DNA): TGTGCCAGCAGCTTATTCTGGGGGGGTGAAATTGAGCAGTTCTTC.

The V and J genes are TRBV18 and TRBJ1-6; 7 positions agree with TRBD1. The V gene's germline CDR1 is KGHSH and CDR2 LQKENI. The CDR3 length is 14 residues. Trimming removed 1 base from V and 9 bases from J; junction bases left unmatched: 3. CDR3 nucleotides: TGTGCCAGCTCACCACAGGGGGCCGGTTCACCCCTCCACTTT. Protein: CASSPQGAGSPLHF.

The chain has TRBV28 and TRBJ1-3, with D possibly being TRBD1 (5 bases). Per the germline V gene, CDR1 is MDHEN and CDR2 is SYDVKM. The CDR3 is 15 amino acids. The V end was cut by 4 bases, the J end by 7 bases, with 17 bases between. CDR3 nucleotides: TGTGCCAGCAGTTACCAGGCGGGGCTGGGGAACACCATATATTTT. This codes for CASSYQAGLGNTIYF.

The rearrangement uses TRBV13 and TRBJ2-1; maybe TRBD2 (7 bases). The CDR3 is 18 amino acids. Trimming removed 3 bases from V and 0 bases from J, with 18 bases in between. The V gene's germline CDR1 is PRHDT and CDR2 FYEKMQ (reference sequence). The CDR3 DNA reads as TGTGCCAGCAGCTTTTCGTTAGGCGGGGGCCCCTCCTACAATGAGCAGTTCTTC. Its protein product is CASSFSLGGGPSYNEQFF.

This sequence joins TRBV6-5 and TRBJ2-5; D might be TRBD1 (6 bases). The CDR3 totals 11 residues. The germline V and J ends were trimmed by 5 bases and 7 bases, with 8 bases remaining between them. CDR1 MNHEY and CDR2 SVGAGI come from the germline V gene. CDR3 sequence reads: CASSKDRTQYF. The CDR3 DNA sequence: TGTGCCAGCAGTAAGGACAGGACCCAGTACTTC.

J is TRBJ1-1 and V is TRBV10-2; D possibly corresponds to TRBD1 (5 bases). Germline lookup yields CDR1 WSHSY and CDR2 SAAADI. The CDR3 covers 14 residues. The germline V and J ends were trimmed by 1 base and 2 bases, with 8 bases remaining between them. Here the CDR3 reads CASSEFGGNTEAFF. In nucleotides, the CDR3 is TGCGCCAGCAGTGAGTTCGGGGGTAACACTGAAGCTTTCTTT.

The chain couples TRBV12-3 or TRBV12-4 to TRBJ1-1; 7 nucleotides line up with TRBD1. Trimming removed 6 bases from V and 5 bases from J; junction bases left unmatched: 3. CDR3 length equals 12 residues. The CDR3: CASRQGWTEAFF. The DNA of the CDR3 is TGTGCCAGCAGACAGGGGTGGACTGAAGCTTTCTTT.